The TCR beta chain described here comes from a study of T cell responses to AZD1222 COVID-19 vaccine. Germline-derived CDR1 and CDR2 are SEHNR and FQNEAQ (reference sequence). This CDR3 contains 12 residues. The V gene lost 8 bases and the J gene lost 8 bases, with 12 bases spanning the gap. This clone was observed a single time. Its matching antigen is unknown. Clones were read by immunoSEQ multiplex PCR, and TCRdb kept only the in-frame ones, dropping some. The table shows 130,000 or so clones, with roughly 93% occurring only once. Study outcomes and limitations: Most donors were white British, females outnumbered males, and clonal diversity was possibly underestimated.

The chain employs TRBV7-9 and TRBJ1-4, with D unclear. This sequence originates from an adult in good health. This material consisted of peripheral blood, taken on day 0 of AZD1222 vaccination. CDR3 sequence reads: CASGSGREKLFF. The CDR3 bases are TGTGCCAGCGGTAGCGGAAGGGAAAAACTGTTTTTT.